This T cell receptor beta chain was profiled in a study of shared clonotypes between healthy human individuals (dated by TCRdb to 2020 to 2021). For the wider study: The cohort comprised two women and a few men aged 18 to 49 years. To increase sequencing depth and limit assay-specific biases, TCR repertoire library preparation and sequencing were carried out by different laboratories using diverse techniques. For each donor, CD4 naive and CD4 memory were each given three plates, CD8 naive was given two plates, and CD8 memory was given one plate. Per donor, leukapheresis produced somewhere between about 0.9 and 9 billion PBMCs. Blood TCR repertoires of about 5 healthy adults were deeply sequenced to estimate repertoire size and the extent of clonotype sharing between individuals. The full study reports these points: Naive subsets generally had larger estimated clonotype richness than memory subsets did. Pairwise subsampling led to the expectation that sequencing depth would affect the degree of clonotype sharing among donors. About 5% of naive CD4, 3.5% of naive CD8, roughly 2.4% of memory CD4, and around 0.42% of memory CD8 clonotypes were shared across a few donors. The small number of donors limited the genetic and exposure-history diversity represented. Sampling was limited to blood, and TCR repertoires in tissue likely differ from TCR repertoires in blood. Even with the large sequencing depth, rarefaction of the sorted-subset datasets indicated that sequencing was incomplete. Clonotypes shared by all four sorted-subset donors showed higher generation probabilities than non-shared clonotypes.

A word on this clone: Its antigen specificity is not known. Base qualities are not provided; no much larger clone lies one nucleotide away.

For the CD8 naive samples, CD45RO-negative cells were positively selected for CCR7, yielding a CD45RA+CCR7+ population from which TemRA cells were excluded. Healthy HIV-negative adults with no recently reported acute infections or vaccinations were included as donors. Every donor was a Caucasian adult residing in Nashville, Tennessee, USA. After blood collection by leukapheresis, PBMCs were isolated using Ficoll-Histopaque density gradient centrifugation and then cryopreserved in the vapor phase of liquid nitrogen. Analytical flow cytometry was used to check the purity and quantity of every magnetically sorted T cell population. From each sorted fraction, genomic DNA was isolated and quantified by UV absorbance on a Nanodrop 2000c. The junction shows trimming of 2 bases on V and 4 bases on J, plus 8 bases between the germline ends. CDR1 and CDR2 are drawn from the germline V gene: MDHEN, SYDVKM. The CDR3 holds 13 amino acids from the cysteine to the phenylalanine. Just the 39-base CDR3 DNA is kept, in frame starting at base 1.

TCR CDR3 regions were amplified from genomic DNA by multiplex PCR using the deep immunoSEQ assay. Extracted genomic DNA from each cell subset was spread evenly across all wells of several immunoSEQ 96-well plates, with each plate serving as a replicate. Each replicate PCR for sorted subsets received roughly 200 ng genomic DNA, equal to about 29,000 T cell genomes. Purified libraries were quantified with a Qubit 3.0 fluorometer, sized on a Bioanalyzer 2100, and re-quantified with the KAPA Library Quantification kit. Every immunoSEQ 96-well plate was sequenced on a dedicated single-read 150-cycle Illumina NextSeq 550 flow cell. For the original study's pipeline: Because only junctional sequences without quality scores were contained in the immunoSEQ output, filtering matching that applied to full-length reads could not be performed. Sequences were annotated with PyIR, a Python wrapper for IgBLAST v1.9, using IMGT germline references to assign V/J genes and CDR3. Reads with weak V/J assignments (E-value above 1e-6), missing CDR3, stop codons, out-of-frame junctions, or ambiguous translated residues were removed. V3J clonotypes were defined as sequences sharing the same inferred V gene, J gene, and CDR3 amino acid sequence. Percentage overlap between repertoires was computed as shared unique clonotypes divided by the size of the smaller repertoire. Repertoire richness was assessed with RTK rarefaction, the Chao1 estimator, and Recon v2.1 estimates of unobserved clonotypes. OLGA was used to compute generation probabilities for all TCRbeta clonotypes that the gDNA method yielded from a few donors. This immuneACCESS table, as held by TCRdb, lists in-frame sequences with V and J called but not all clones. Of the missing ones, under half trace to an unresolved V gene in checked studies; the others have no known cause. Clone size and the V and J calls come from that table; the DNA yielded D and trimming. This sample is represented by about 2 million clones; about 95% of them were singletons. Of the sample, approximately 1.2% falls within the top ten clones.

The TCR originated in a man aged 18 to 29 in good health. The chain is made from TRBV28 and TRBJ1-1; D gene: possibly TRBD1, on 5 matching bases. Sequencing used naive CD8+ T cells sorted from blood. Reading the label with the study, this specimen's cell subset or site is: CD45RA+CCR7+. Read as DNA, the sequence is TGTGCCAGCAGTTTAATTGGGGGCACTGAAGCTTTCTTT. It translates as CASSLIGGTEAFF.